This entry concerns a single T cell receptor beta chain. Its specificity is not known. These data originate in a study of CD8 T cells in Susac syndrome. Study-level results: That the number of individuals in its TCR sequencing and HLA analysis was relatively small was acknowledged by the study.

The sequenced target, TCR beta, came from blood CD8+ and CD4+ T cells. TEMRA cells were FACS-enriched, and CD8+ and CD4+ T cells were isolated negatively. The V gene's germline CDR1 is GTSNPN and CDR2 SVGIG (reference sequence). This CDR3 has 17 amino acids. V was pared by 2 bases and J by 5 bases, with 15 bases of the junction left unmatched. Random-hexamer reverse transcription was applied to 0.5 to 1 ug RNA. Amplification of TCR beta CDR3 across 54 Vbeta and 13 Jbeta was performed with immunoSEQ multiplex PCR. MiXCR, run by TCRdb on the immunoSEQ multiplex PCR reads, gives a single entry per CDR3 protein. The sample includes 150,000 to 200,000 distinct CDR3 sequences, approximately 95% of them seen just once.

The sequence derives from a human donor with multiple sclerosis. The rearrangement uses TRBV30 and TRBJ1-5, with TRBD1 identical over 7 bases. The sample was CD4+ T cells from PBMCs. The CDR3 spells CAWSSKGQSIADQPQHF. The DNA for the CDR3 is TGTGCCTGGAGTTCTAAGGGACAGTCGATAGCGGATCAGCCCCAGCATTTT.